This T cell receptor (beta chain) derives from a study of T cells in localized non-small cell lung cancer. This CDR3 region has 17 residues. The V segment lost 6 bases and the J segment 7 bases; nucleotides outside the gene matches: 22. Germline CDR1 reads SQVTM; CDR2 reads ANQGSEA. Sequencing was performed with immunoSEQ multiplex PCR; in TCRdb, only in-frame clones are kept and a portion is missing. The data hold about 45,000 clones, with around 86% observed a single time. V usage is TRBV29-1 and J usage is TRBJ2-7; 9 bases match TRBD1. The material sequenced was peripheral blood mononuclear cells, taken before any cancer treatment. This TCR was recovered from a man aged 40 to 75 with stage III lung adenocarcinoma. The CDR3 protein is CSVNRDRELLWPGEQYF. In DNA, the CDR3 is TGCAGCGTCAACCGGGACAGGGAACTACTATGGCCGGGAGAGCAGTACTTC.